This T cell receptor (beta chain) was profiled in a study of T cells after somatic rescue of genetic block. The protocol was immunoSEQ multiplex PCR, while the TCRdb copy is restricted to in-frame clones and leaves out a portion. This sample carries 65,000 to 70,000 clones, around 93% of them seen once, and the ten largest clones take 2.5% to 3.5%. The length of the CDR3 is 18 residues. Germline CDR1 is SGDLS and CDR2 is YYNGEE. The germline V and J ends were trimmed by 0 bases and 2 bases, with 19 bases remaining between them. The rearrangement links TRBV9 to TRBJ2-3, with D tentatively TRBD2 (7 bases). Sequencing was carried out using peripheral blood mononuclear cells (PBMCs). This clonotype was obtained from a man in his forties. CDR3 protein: CASSVEGGTSTFTDTQYF. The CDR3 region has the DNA TGTGCCAGCAGCGTAGAGGGGGGGACATCAACCTTCACAGATACGCAGTATTTT.